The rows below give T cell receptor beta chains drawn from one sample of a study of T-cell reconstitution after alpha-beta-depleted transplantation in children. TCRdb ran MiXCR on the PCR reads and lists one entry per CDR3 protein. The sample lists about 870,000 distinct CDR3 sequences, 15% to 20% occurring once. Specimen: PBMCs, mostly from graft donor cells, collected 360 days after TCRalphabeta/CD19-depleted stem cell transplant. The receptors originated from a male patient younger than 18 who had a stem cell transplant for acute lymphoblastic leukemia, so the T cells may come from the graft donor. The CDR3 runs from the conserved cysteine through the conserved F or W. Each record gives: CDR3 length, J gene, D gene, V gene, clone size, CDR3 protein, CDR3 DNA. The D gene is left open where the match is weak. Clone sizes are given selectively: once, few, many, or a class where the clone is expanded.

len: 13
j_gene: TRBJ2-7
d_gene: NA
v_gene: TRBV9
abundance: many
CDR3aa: CATRELSRYEQYF
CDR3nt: TGTGCCACTCGGGAGTTATCTCGGTACGAGCAGTACTTC

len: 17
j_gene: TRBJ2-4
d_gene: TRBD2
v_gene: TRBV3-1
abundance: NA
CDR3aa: CASSQAPTGREVDIQYF
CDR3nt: TGTGCCAGCAGCCAAGCCCCCACGGGGAGGGAGGTAGACATTCAGTACTTC

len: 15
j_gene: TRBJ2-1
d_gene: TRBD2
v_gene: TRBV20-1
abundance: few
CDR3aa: CSPTSGTSPYNEQFF
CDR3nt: TGCAGCCCGACTAGCGGGACATCTCCCTACAATGAGCAGTTCTTC

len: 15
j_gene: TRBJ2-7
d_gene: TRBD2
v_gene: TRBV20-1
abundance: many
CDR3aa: CSAPGLAGGGYEQYF
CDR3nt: TGCAGTGCCCCCGGACTAGCGGGAGGGGGCTACGAGCAGTACTTC

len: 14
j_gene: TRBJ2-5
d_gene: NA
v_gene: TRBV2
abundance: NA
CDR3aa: CASSRDWRQETQYF
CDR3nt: TGTGCCAGCAGCCGAGATTGGCGGCAAGAGACCCAGTACTTC

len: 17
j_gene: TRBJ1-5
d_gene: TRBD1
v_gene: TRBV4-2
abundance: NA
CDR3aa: CASSQDARGARHQPQHF
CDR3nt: TGTGCCAGCAGCCAAGACGCCAGGGGGGCTCGGCATCAGCCCCAGCATTTT

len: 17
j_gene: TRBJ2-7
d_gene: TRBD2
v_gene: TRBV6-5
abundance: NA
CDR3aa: CASSSLAGGPSQYEQYF
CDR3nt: TGTGCCAGCAGTTCGCTAGCGGGAGGGCCCTCCCAGTACGAGCAGTACTTC

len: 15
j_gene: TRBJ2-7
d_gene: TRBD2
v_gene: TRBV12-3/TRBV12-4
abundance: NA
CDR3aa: CASSHSGTTTYEQYF
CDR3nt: TGTGCCAGCAGTCATAGCGGGACGACAACCTACGAGCAGTACTTC

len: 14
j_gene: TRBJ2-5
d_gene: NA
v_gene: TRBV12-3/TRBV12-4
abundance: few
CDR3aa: CASSLSGIEGPQYF
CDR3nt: TGTGCCAGCAGTTTATCAGGGATTGAGGGGCCCCAGTACTTC

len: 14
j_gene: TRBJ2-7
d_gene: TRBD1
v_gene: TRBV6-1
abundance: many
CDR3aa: CASSTLTGGYEQYF
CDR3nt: TGTGCCAGCAGTACCCTGACAGGGGGCTACGAGCAGTACTTC

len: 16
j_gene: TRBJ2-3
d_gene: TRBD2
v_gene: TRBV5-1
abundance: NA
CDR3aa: CASSLIAGGRTDTQYF
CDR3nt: TGCGCCAGCAGCTTGATAGCGGGAGGAAGGACAGATACGCAGTATTTT

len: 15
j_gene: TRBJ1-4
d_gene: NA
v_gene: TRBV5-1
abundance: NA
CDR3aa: CASSLGTLVREKLFF
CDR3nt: TGCGCCAGCAGCTTGGGGACCCTCGTAAGGGAAAAACTGTTTTTT

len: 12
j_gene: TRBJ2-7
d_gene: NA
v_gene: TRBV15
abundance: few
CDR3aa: CATSRGSYEQYF
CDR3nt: TGTGCCACCAGTCGAGGGTCCTACGAGCAGTACTTC

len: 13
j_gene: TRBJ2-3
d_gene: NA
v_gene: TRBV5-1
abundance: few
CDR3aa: CASSLEVADTQYF
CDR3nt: TGCGCCAGCAGCTTGGAGGTCGCAGATACGCAGTATTTT

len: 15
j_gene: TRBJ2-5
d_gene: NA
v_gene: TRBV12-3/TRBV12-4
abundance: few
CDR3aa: CASSLTAGGMETQYF
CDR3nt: TGTGCCAGCAGTTTAACGGCAGGGGGGATGGAGACCCAGTACTTC

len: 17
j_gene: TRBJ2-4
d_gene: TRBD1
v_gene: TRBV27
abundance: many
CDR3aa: CASRTFLAGTGEGIQYF
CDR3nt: TGTGCCAGCAGAACTTTCCTGGCCGGGACAGGGGAAGGCATTCAGTACTTC

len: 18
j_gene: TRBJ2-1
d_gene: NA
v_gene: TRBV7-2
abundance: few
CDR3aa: CASSLARLAAYIYNEQFF
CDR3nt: TGTGCCAGCAGCTTAGCCCGCCTAGCTGCCTATATATACAATGAGCAGTTCTTC

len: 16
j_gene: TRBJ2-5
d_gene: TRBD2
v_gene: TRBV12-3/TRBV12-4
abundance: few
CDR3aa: CASSLGLAGGDETQYF
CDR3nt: TGTGCCAGCAGTTTGGGACTAGCGGGAGGAGACGAGACCCAGTACTTC

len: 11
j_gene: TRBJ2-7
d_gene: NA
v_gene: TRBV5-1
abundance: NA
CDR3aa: CASSLSMEQYF
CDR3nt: TGCGCCAGCAGCTTGTCAATGGAGCAGTACTTC

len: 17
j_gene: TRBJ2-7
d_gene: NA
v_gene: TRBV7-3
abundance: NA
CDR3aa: CASSLIAVGPISYEQYF
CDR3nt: TGTGCCAGCAGCTTAATTGCCGTGGGGCCGATATCCTACGAGCAGTACTTC

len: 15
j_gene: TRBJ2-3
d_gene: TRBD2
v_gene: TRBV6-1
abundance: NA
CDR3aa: CASRRTSGGADTQYF
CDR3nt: TGTGCCAGCAGGAGGACTAGCGGGGGCGCCGATACGCAGTATTTT

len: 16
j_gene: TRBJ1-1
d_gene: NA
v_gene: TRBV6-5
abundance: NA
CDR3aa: CASSYRQGWFYTEAFF
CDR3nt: TGTGCCAGCAGTTACCGGCAGGGGTGGTTTTACACTGAAGCTTTCTTT

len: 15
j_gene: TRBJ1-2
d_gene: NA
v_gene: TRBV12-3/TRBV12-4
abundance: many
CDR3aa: CASSSRPGQNYGYTF
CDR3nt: TGTGCCAGCAGCTCTCGCCCCGGACAGAACTATGGCTACACCTTC

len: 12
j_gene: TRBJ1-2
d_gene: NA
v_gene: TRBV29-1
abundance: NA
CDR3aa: CSVAQNNYGYTF
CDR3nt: TGCAGCGTTGCGCAGAATAACTATGGCTACACCTTC

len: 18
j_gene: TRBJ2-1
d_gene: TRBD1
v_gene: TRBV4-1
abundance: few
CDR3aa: CASSQAETGTGGLDEQFF
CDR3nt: TGCGCCAGCAGCCAAGCAGAAACCGGGACAGGGGGCTTGGATGAGCAGTTCTTC

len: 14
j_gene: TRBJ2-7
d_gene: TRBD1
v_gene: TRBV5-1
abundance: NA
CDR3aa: CASSPGQGSHEQYF
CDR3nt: TGCGCCAGCAGCCCGGGACAGGGATCCCACGAGCAGTACTTC

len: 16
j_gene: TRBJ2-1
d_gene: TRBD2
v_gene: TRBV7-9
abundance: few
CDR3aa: CASSFTIAGDYNEQFF
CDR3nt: TGTGCCAGCAGCTTTACTATAGCGGGAGACTACAATGAGCAGTTCTTC

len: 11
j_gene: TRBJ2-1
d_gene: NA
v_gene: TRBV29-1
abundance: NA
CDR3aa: CSGELLNEQFF
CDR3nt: TGCAGCGGGGAGTTGCTTAATGAGCAGTTCTTC

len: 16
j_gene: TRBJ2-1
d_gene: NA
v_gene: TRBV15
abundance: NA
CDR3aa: CATSRPRGTPYNEQFF
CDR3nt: TGTGCCACCAGCAGACCACGCGGGACACCCTACAATGAGCAGTTCTTC

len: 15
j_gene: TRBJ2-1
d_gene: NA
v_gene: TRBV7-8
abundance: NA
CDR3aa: CASNIKDVSYNEQFF
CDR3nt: TGTGCCAGCAACATTAAGGATGTTTCCTACAATGAGCAGTTCTTC

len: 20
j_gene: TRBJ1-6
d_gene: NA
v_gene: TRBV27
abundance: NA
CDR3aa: CASSLKRPRAIPPYNSPLHF
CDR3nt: TGTGCCAGCAGCCTCAAAAGGCCCCGCGCTATTCCTCCGTATAATTCACCCCTCCACTTT

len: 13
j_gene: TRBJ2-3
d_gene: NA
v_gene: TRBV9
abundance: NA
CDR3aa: CASSGWFTDTQYF
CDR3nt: TGTGCCAGCAGCGGTTGGTTCACAGATACGCAGTATTTT

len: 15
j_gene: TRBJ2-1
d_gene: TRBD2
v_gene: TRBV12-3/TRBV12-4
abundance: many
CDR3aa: CASSQEPAGVDEQFF
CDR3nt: TGTGCCAGCAGCCAGGAGCCGGCGGGGGTGGATGAGCAGTTCTTC

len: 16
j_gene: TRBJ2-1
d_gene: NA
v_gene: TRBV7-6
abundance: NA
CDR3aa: CASSFGPGQGWDEQFF
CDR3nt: TGTGCCAGCAGCTTTGGCCCCGGCCAGGGGTGGGATGAGCAGTTCTTC

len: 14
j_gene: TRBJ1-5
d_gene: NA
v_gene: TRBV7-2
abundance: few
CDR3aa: CASSGRVGNQPQHF
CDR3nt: TGTGCCAGCAGCGGCAGGGTTGGCAATCAGCCCCAGCATTTT

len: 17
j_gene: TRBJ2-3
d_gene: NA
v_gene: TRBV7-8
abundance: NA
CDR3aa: CASSSRQGGTRTDTQYF
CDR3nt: TGTGCCAGCAGCTCCCGACAGGGAGGAACTAGGACAGATACGCAGTATTTT

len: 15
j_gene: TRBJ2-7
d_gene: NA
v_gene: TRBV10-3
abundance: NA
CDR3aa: CAIRERADRTYEQYF
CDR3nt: TGTGCCATCAGGGAGCGGGCGGATCGAACCTACGAGCAGTACTTC

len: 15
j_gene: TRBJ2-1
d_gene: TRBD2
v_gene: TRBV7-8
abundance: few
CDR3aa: CASSLWTSAYNEQFF
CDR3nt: TGTGCCAGCAGCTTATGGACTAGCGCCTACAATGAGCAGTTCTTC

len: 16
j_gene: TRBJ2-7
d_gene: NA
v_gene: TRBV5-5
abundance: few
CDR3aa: CASIKTQGLGHYEQYF
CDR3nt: TGTGCCAGCATCAAAACCCAGGGACTTGGCCACTACGAGCAGTACTTC

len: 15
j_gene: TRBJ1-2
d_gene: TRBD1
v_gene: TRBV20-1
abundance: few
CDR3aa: CSARAWGQKGYGYTF
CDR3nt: TGCAGTGCTAGAGCTTGGGGACAGAAAGGGTATGGCTACACCTTC

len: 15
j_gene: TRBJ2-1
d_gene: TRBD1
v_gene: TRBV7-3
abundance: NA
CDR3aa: CASSLTADRGVEQFF
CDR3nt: TGTGCCAGCAGCTTAACCGCCGACAGGGGGGTTGAGCAGTTCTTC

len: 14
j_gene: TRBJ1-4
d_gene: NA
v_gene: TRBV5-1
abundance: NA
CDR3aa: CASRVAGFNEKLFF
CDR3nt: TGCGCCAGCAGAGTGGCAGGTTTTAATGAAAAACTGTTTTTT

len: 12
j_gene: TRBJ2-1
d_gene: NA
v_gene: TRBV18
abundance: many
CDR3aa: CASSPEGNEQFF
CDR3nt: TGTGCCAGCTCACCCGAGGGCAATGAGCAGTTCTTC

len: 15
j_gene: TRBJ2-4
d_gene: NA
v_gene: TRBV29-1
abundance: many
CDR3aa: CSVAVRGLAKNIQYF
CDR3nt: TGCAGCGTGGCCGTAAGGGGCCTAGCCAAAAACATTCAGTACTTC

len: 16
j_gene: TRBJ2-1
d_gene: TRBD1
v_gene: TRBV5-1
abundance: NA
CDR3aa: CASSHLDRVTYNEQFF
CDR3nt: TGCGCCAGCAGCCATCTGGACAGGGTCACCTACAATGAGCAGTTCTTC

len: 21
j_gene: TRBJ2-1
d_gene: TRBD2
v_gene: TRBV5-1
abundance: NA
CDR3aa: CASSWDPGTSGRAAIRNEQFF
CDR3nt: TGCGCCAGCAGCTGGGATCCCGGGACTAGCGGGAGGGCCGCAATTCGCAATGAGCAGTTCTTC

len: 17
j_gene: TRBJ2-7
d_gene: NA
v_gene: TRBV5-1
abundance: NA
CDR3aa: CASSMVKGPGRLYEQYF
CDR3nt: TGCGCCAGCAGCATGGTAAAAGGGCCAGGGCGCCTCTACGAGCAGTACTTC

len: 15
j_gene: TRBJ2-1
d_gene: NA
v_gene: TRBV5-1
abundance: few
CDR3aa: CASSKPGHPYNEQFF
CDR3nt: TGCGCCAGCAGCAAGCCGGGACACCCCTACAATGAGCAGTTCTTC

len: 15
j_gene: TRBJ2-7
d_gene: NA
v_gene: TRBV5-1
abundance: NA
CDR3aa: CASSHSTVEGYEQYF
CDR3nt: TGCGCCAGCAGCCACTCGACAGTGGAGGGTTACGAGCAGTACTTC

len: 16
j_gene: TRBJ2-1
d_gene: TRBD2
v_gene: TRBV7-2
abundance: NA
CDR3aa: CASSPLAGGPRGRQFF
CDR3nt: TGTGCCAGCAGCCCACTAGCGGGAGGGCCCCGGGGGAGGCAGTTCTTC

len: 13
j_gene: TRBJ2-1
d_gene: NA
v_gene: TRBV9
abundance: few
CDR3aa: CASSSFRESEQFF
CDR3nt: TGTGCCAGCAGCTCCTTTAGGGAGAGTGAGCAGTTCTTC

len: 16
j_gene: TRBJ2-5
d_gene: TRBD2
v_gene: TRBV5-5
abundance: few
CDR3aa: CASSPFGGGRQETQYF
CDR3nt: TGTGCCAGCAGCCCCTTCGGGGGGGGGCGGCAAGAGACCCAGTACTTC

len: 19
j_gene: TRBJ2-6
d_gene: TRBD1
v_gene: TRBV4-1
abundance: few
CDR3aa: CASSPAGVTGGSGANVLTF
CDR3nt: TGCGCCAGCAGCCCTGCAGGCGTGACAGGGGGTTCCGGGGCCAACGTCCTGACTTTC